Listed below are T cell receptor beta chains from one sample, sequenced in a study of T cells in pancreatic ductal adenocarcinoma. Assay: immunoSEQ multiplex PCR; the TCRdb copy retains only in-frame clones and omits some. The sample includes about 31,000 clones, 90% to 95% seen only once; the top ten take over 2%. Material: PBMCs. The receptors shown here come from a human donor with pancreatic ductal adenocarcinoma. Each CDR3 is given with its conserved first and last residue. A D gene is named only where the DNA matches it firmly. A clone size is listed for some rows: how often the clone was seen (once, few, many), or a class if it is expanded.

V: TRBV4-3
size: -
D: TRBD2
J: TRBJ2-1
CDR3: CASSQDLVRTSGFNEQFF
DNA: TGCGCCAGCAGCCAAGATCTAGTGAGGACTAGCGGATTTAATGAGCAGTTCTTC

V: TRBV5-6
size: -
D: -
J: TRBJ2-1
CDR3: CASSFGTLRQFF
DNA: TGTGCCAGCAGCTTCGGGACTCTCAGGCAGTTCTTC

V: TRBV19
size: -
D: -
J: TRBJ2-7
CDR3: CASSIKPFRAPGAYEQYF
DNA: TGTGCCAGTAGTATTAAGCCTTTTCGAGCTCCAGGCGCCTACGAGCAGTACTTC

V: TRBV10-3
size: -
D: TRBD1
J: TRBJ2-1
CDR3: CAISESGTESNEQFF
DNA: TGTGCCATCAGTGAGTCCGGGACAGAAAGCAATGAGCAGTTCTTC

V: TRBV6-5
size: -
D: -
J: TRBJ1-2
CDR3: CASTIVGVGNGYTF
DNA: TGTGCCAGCACAATTGTAGGGGTGGGAAATGGCTACACCTTC

V: TRBV5-6
size: -
D: TRBD1
J: TRBJ1-1
CDR3: CASSWTGDTEAFF
DNA: TGTGCCAGCAGCTGGACAGGGGACACTGAAGCTTTCTTT

V: TRBV5-4
size: -
D: TRBD2
J: TRBJ2-3
CDR3: CASSLRLAGVMDTQYF
DNA: TGTGCCAGCAGCTTAAGGCTAGCGGGAGTTATGGATACGCAGTATTTT

V: TRBV12-5
size: -
D: TRBD2
J: TRBJ2-3
CDR3: CASVWRESTDTQYF
DNA: TGTGCTAGTGTCTGGCGGGAGTCGACAGATACGCAGTATTTT

V: TRBV21-1
size: -
D: -
J: TRBJ2-7
CDR3: CASSTTRTEQYF
DNA: TGTGCCAGCAGCACGACTAGGACGGAGCAGTACTTC

V: TRBV5-4
size: -
D: -
J: TRBJ2-3
CDR3: CASSQLTSVMTDTQYF
DNA: TGTGCCAGCAGCCAACTGACTAGTGTTATGACAGATACGCAGTATTTT

V: TRBV5-6
size: -
D: TRBD1
J: TRBJ2-1
CDR3: CASSLDLGTGLNEQFF
DNA: TGTGCCAGCAGCTTAGACCTTGGGACAGGGCTCAATGAGCAGTTCTTC

V: TRBV30
size: -
D: TRBD1
J: TRBJ2-7
CDR3: CAWSPRQGSYEQYF
DNA: TGTGCCTGGAGTCCCCGACAGGGGTCCTACGAGCAGTACTTC

V: TRBV6-6
size: -
D: TRBD1
J: TRBJ1-2
CDR3: CASTGTGDYGYTF
DNA: TGTGCCAGCACCGGGACAGGGGACTATGGCTACACCTTC

V: TRBV28
size: -
D: TRBD1
J: TRBJ1-2
CDR3: CASSLSGRTGSGYTF
DNA: TGTGCCAGCAGTTTATCCGGACGGACAGGGAGTGGCTACACCTTC

V: TRBV5-5
size: -
D: TRBD2
J: TRBJ2-3
CDR3: CASSPHSGSYTDTQYF
DNA: TGTGCCAGCAGCCCTCACAGCGGGAGTTACACAGATACGCAGTATTTT

V: TRBV7-2
size: -
D: -
J: TRBJ2-2
CDR3: CASSSYTGELFF
DNA: TGTGCCAGCAGCTCTTACACCGGGGAGCTGTTTTTT

V: TRBV10-3
size: -
D: TRBD2
J: TRBJ2-5
CDR3: CAISRASGPQETQYF
DNA: TGTGCCATCAGTAGGGCTAGCGGCCCTCAAGAGACCCAGTACTTC

V: TRBV6-4
size: -
D: TRBD1
J: TRBJ1-5
CDR3: CASNPTGGPRIRASNQPQHF
DNA: TGTGCCAGCAATCCTACAGGGGGCCCAAGGATACGGGCCAGCAATCAGCCCCAGCATTTT

V: TRBV27
size: once
D: TRBD1
J: TRBJ1-1
CDR3: CASSSTGDTEAFF
DNA: TGTGCCAGCAGTTCGACAGGGGACACTGAAGCTTTCTTT

V: TRBV7-8
size: -
D: -
J: TRBJ2-7
CDR3: CASSWTTSPYEQYF
DNA: TGTGCCAGCAGCTGGACTACCTCTCCCTACGAGCAGTACTTC

V: TRBV2
size: -
D: -
J: TRBJ2-6
CDR3: CASRYTASGANVLTF
DNA: TGTGCCAGCAGATACACGGCCTCTGGGGCCAACGTCCTGACTTTC

V: TRBV6-5
size: -
D: -
J: TRBJ2-1
CDR3: CASSVESGSYNEQFF
DNA: TGTGCCAGCAGTGTTGAGAGCGGCTCCTACAATGAGCAGTTCTTC

V: TRBV2
size: -
D: -
J: TRBJ2-7
CDR3: CASSEASTVSSYEQYF
DNA: TGTGCCAGCAGTGAAGCGTCAACAGTGAGCTCCTACGAGCAGTACTTC

V: TRBV2
size: -
D: -
J: TRBJ2-1
CDR3: CASSEREYPYNEQFF
DNA: TGTGCCAGCAGTGAAAGGGAGTATCCCTACAATGAGCAGTTCTTC

V: TRBV7-2
size: -
D: TRBD2
J: TRBJ2-1
CDR3: CASSSSGSLNNEQFF
DNA: TGTGCCAGCAGTTCCAGCGGGAGTCTCAACAATGAGCAGTTCTTC

V: TRBV28
size: -
D: TRBD1
J: TRBJ2-4
CDR3: CASSLKGGGYIQYF
DNA: TGTGCCAGCAGTTTAAAAGGGGGCGGATACATTCAGTACTTC

V: TRBV18
size: -
D: TRBD2
J: TRBJ2-1
CDR3: CASSPRESGNREKFF
DNA: TGTGCCAGCTCACCAAGGGAAAGCGGGAACCGGGAAAAGTTCTTC

V: TRBV27
size: once
D: -
J: TRBJ2-1
CDR3: CASTNLFLGEQFF
DNA: TGTGCCAGCACCAATTTATTTCTTGGTGAGCAGTTCTTC

V: TRBV19
size: -
D: -
J: TRBJ1-5
CDR3: CASSSGWGNQPQHF
DNA: TGTGCCAGTTCATCCGGGTGGGGCAATCAGCCCCAGCATTTT

V: TRBV7-3
size: -
D: -
J: TRBJ1-3
CDR3: CASSRTPSSGNTIYF
DNA: TGTGCCAGCAGCCGGACTCCCAGCTCTGGAAACACCATATATTTT

V: TRBV7-9
size: -
D: TRBD1
J: TRBJ2-1
CDR3: CASSPPFRTGGFEQFF
DNA: TGTGCCAGCAGCCCACCCTTTCGGACAGGGGGCTTTGAGCAGTTCTTC

V: TRBV2
size: -
D: -
J: TRBJ2-5
CDR3: CASRPRGGTQYF
DNA: TGTGCCAGCAGACCCCGTGGCGGGACCCAGTACTTC

V: TRBV7-2
size: -
D: -
J: TRBJ2-7
CDR3: CASSSRRGYEQYF
DNA: TGTGCCAGCAGCTCGAGGAGGGGCTACGAGCAGTACTTC

V: TRBV6-5
size: -
D: TRBD1
J: TRBJ1-1
CDR3: CASTTDRGSTEAFF
DNA: TGTGCCAGCACCACGGACAGGGGAAGCACTGAAGCTTTCTTT

V: TRBV7-2
size: -
D: TRBD1
J: TRBJ2-1
CDR3: CASSLRDRTYNEQFF
DNA: TGTGCCAGCAGCTTAAGGGACAGGACCTACAATGAGCAGTTCTTC

V: TRBV5-1
size: -
D: TRBD2
J: TRBJ2-3
CDR3: CASSLDSSGKTDTQYF
DNA: TGCGCCAGCAGCTTGGATTCTAGCGGGAAGACAGATACGCAGTATTTT

V: TRBV5-4
size: -
D: TRBD1
J: TRBJ2-7
CDR3: CASSSRRAGTGRDEQYF
DNA: TGTGCCAGCAGCTCGCGGAGGGCTGGGACAGGGAGGGACGAGCAGTACTTC

V: TRBV6-5
size: -
D: -
J: TRBJ2-1
CDR3: CASSYGRSYNEQFF
DNA: TGTGCCAGCAGTTATGGGCGGAGTTACAATGAGCAGTTCTTC

V: TRBV13
size: -
D: TRBD1
J: TRBJ2-2
CDR3: CASSLGNRGYTGELFF
DNA: TGTGCCAGCAGCTTAGGCAACAGGGGCTACACCGGGGAGCTGTTTTTT

V: TRBV5-1
size: -
D: -
J: TRBJ2-5
CDR3: CASSLFHPQETQYF
DNA: TGCGCCAGCAGCTTATTCCACCCCCAAGAGACCCAGTACTTC

V: TRBV7-9
size: -
D: -
J: TRBJ1-4
CDR3: CASSLGGGEKLFF
DNA: TGTGCCAGCAGCCTAGGAGGCGGGGAAAAACTGTTTTTT